The rows below give T cell receptor beta chains drawn from one sample of a study of technical replicates of blood from a handful of donors. Profiled with immunoSEQ multiplex PCR; TCRdb holds only in-frame clones, not every one. The table includes 60,000 to 65,000 clones, about 92% detected once. The sample was PBMCs. Receptors were obtained from a human donor in good health. Some clones in this sample may be carry-over from other donors' samples. CDR3s include the opening cysteine and the closing phenylalanine or tryptophan. The order of the fields is clone size, V gene, CDR3 protein. Clone size is stated in some rows and not others, as once, few, many or a class when expanded.

abundance: once; v_gene: TRBV6-5; CDR3aa: CASSYGDRGSKGGYTF
abundance: NA; v_gene: TRBV20-1; CDR3aa: CSASGNTEAFF
abundance: NA; v_gene: TRBV5-6; CDR3aa: CASSTGTSGGETQYF
abundance: NA; v_gene: TRBV6-5; CDR3aa: CASSYSILGPYEQYF
abundance: NA; v_gene: TRBV6-5; CDR3aa: CASSASGRAREQYF
abundance: NA; v_gene: TRBV15; CDR3aa: CATSRESGSSYEQYF
abundance: NA; v_gene: TRBV6-1; CDR3aa: CASSVSQTNEKLFF
abundance: few; v_gene: TRBV18; CDR3aa: CASSPRADTEAFF
abundance: NA; v_gene: TRBV30; CDR3aa: CAWRKIQPNTEAFF
abundance: NA; v_gene: TRBV5-5; CDR3aa: CASSLAAGVVQFF
abundance: NA; v_gene: TRBV5-1; CDR3aa: CASSLSGGGGADTQYF
abundance: NA; v_gene: TRBV7-6; CDR3aa: CASNLGQFGELFF
abundance: NA; v_gene: TRBV18; CDR3aa: CASSRVNTGELFF
abundance: NA; v_gene: TRBV29-1; CDR3aa: CSVNGQGRRDTQYF
abundance: NA; v_gene: TRBV7-2; CDR3aa: CASSQGDNVVNEQFF
abundance: NA; v_gene: TRBV4-3; CDR3aa: CASSQEVAGGNEKLFF
abundance: NA; v_gene: TRBV14; CDR3aa: CASSQLGAQYF